This T cell receptor (beta chain) was profiled in a study of T cell repertoires in cytomegalovirus infection (dated by TCRdb to the late 2010s). About the full investigation: Alongside well-studied HLA-B-restricted epitopes, the peptide stimulations were aimed at recently identified HLA-C-restricted CMV epitopes, whose presentation resists viral immunomodulation. Because public TCR beta signatures pointed to carriage of CMV infection together with the matching HLA type, the HLA type of each donor mattered for the analysis.

The sequencer was an Illumina HiSeq 1500. TCRdb redid the processing of the public reads, applying fastp at Q25 and MiXCR, and retained in-frame beta chains. Records with the same CDR3 protein are collapsed into one entry carrying the most frequent genes and DNA. Within this sample are 650,000 to 900,000 distinct CDR3 sequences, with 30% to 35% of them counted one time only. Roughly an eighth of the sample rests with the top ten. Comments on this clonotype: Its antigen specificity is not known. Nothing much larger sits one base from this clone, and base qualities are not available.

What the authors observed across the whole study: The ex vivo response was dominated by HLA-C-restricted CMV-specific TCR beta clonotypes, which also provided the single most frequent clonotype in two of eight donors. In both this cohort and an independent cohort of 300 to 450 donors, the cumulative frequency of public TCR beta family members distinguished carriers of CMV infection plus the relevant HLA type.

The sample's treatment or condition label, in plain terms: in vitro stimulation with specific CMV peptide epitopes to enrich CMV-specific T cells. Spanning cysteine to phenylalanine, the CDR3 consists of 18 amino acids. CDR3 DNA only is kept here, 54 bases in frame from base 1. The germline V gene (reference sequence) sets CDR1 to MNHEY and CDR2 to SMNVEV. V is pruned by 8 bases and J by 4 bases, leaving 16 bases of the junction without a gene match. The specimen was cultured CD8+ T cells from PBMCs, collected from culture after CMV antigen stimulation. Recombination joined TRBV27 with TRBJ2-2; 10 middle bases align to TRBD1. The source is a human donor in good health (CMV status not recorded). Some clones in this sample may be carry-over from other donors' samples. The CDR3 region has the sequence CASRDRGRILEATGELFF. Here is the DNA: TGTGCCAGCCGAGACAGGGGGCGCATTCTGGAGGCCACCGGGGAGCTGTTTTTT.